A single sample is the source of the 18 T cell receptor beta chains below, sequenced in a study of shared clonotypes between healthy human individuals. Method: immunoSEQ multiplex PCR; TCRdb's copy keeps in-frame clones and lacks some. The sample gives around 600,000 clones, around 97% of which show up once; 0.057% is in the top ten. Sequences were obtained from naive CD4+ T cells sorted from blood. The subset was: CD45RA+ positively selected. These TCRs come from a woman in her 30s in good health.

The chain carries TRBV2 and TRBJ2-1; no reliable D call. Germline CDR1 SNHLY, CDR2 FYNNEI. The CDR3 is 14 amino acids. V lost 5 bases to trimming and J lost 0 bases, with 8 bases between them. The CDR3 nucleotides are TGTGCCAGCAGTAAGCAGAGCTCCTACAATGAGCAGTTCTTC. Translated, it gives CASSKQSSYNEQFF.

The chain employs TRBV6-6 and TRBJ1-2, with 11 bases aligning to TRBD1. V lost 5 bases and J lost 9; bases outside the gene matches: 8. From germline, CDR1 is MNHNY and CDR2 SVGAGI (reference sequence). The CDR3 sequence is 14 residues long. DNA for the CDR3: TGTGCCAGCAGTCAGGGACAGGGGGAATTCAGCTACACCTTC. Its translation is CASSQGQGEFSYTF.

J is TRBJ2-1 and V is TRBV29-1; tentative D call: TRBD2 (6 bases). The CDR3 has 15 amino acids. Germline V gene data show CDR1 as SQVTM and CDR2 as ANQGSEA. The CDR3 bases are TGCAGTGCCCGGCGGTTCAGCGGGTCCTACAATGAGCAGTTCTTC. Amino acid sequence: CSARRFSGSYNEQFF.

J is TRBJ2-2 and V is TRBV5-1; TRBD2 aligns across 9 bases. Per germline, CDR1 SGHRS and CDR2 YFSETQ. The CDR3 has 15 residues. Trimming took 4 bases from V and 2 from J; bases not matched to a gene: 3. The CDR3 sequence is CASSRLAENTGELFF. CDR3 bases: TGCGCCAGCAGCCGACTAGCGGAAAACACCGGGGAGCTGTTTTTT. Drawing the rest from reference TRBV5-1 and TRBJ2-2, the complete variable domain is KAGVTQTPRYLIKTRGQQVTLSCSPISGHRSVSWYQQTPGQGLQFLFEYFSETQRNKGNFPGRFSGRQFSNSRSEMNVSTLELGDSALYLCASSRLAENTGELFFGEGSRLTVL.

J is TRBJ2-7 and V is TRBV7-9; D is unclear. Trimming cost V 5 bases and J 0 bases, with 8 bases left between them. CDR3 length: 13 amino acids. Germline CDR1 and CDR2: SEHNR and FQNEAQ (reference sequence). The CDR3 here is CASSPPSSYEQYF. For the CDR3, the DNA is TGTGCCAGCAGCCCACCTAGCTCCTACGAGCAGTACTTC.

The sample holds one count of this clone. The genes are TRBV6-6 and TRBJ2-7, with TRBD1 identical over 9 bases. Germline V gives CDR1 MNHNY, CDR2 SVGAGI (reference sequence). The CDR3 has 13 residues. Germline trimming cut 5 bases from V and 3 bases from J; bases unmatched to any gene: 2. DNA of the CDR3: TGTGCCAGCAGTACGACAGGGGGCTACGAGCAGTACTTC. Translated: CASSTTGGYEQYF.

The chain joins TRBV18 to TRBJ1-2, with 7 bases identical to TRBD1. Germline lookup yields CDR1 KGHSH and CDR2 LQKENI. Unmatched junction bases numbered 9, after V lost 0 bases and J lost 8 bases. The CDR3 is made up of 15 amino acids. The CDR3 region is CASSPPDRGPGGYTF. The CDR3 nucleotides read TGTGCCAGCTCACCACCGGATAGGGGGCCTGGGGGCTACACCTTC.

This chain links TRBV6-1 with TRBJ2-7; the D gene is possibly TRBD1 (5 bases). CDR3 length equals 11 residues. Trimming removed 5 bases at V and 7 bases at J, with 9 bases between. Germline assignment: CDR1 MNHNS and CDR2 SASEGT. This CDR3 reads CASSYQGEQYF. The CDR3 nucleotides read TGTGCCAGCAGTTACCAGGGAGAGCAGTACTTC.

The rearrangement links TRBV6-1 to TRBJ1-4; a possible D gene is TRBD1 (6 bases). This CDR3 comprises 12 residues. Germline loops: CDR1 MNHNS, CDR2 SASEGT. V shed 8 bases and J shed 5 bases, with 9 bases lying between them. The DNA for the CDR3 is TGTGCCAGCGGACAGTACAATGAAAAACTGTTTTTT. This translates into CASGQYNEKLFF.

The genes are TRBV7-9 and TRBJ1-2, with unresolved D. This CDR3 has 13 amino acids. The ends were cut back, 6 bases at V and 4 bases at J, with 12 bases in the middle. Germline V CDR1 and CDR2: SEHNR, FQNEAQ (reference sequence). The CDR3: CASRVSAGYGYTF. CDR3 DNA sequence: TGTGCCAGCAGGGTCTCCGCGGGCTATGGCTACACCTTC.

In the case of this clone: At one end the junction does not follow the germline gene, possibly because of a read error. The rearrangement joins TRBV11-1 to TRBJ2-3; 12 bases agree with TRBD2. CDR3 length equals 14 residues. CDR1 is SGHAT, CDR2 FQDESV, per germline (reference sequence). CDR3 bases: TGTGCCAGCAGCCTAGCGGGAGGGGCCGATACGCAGTATTTT. Protein: CASSLAGGADTQYF.

The chain combines TRBV7-9 with TRBJ2-7; D gene unclear. There are 15 residues in the CDR3. Trimming cost V 1 base and J 2 bases, with 12 bases left between them. CDR1 and CDR2 from the germline V gene are SEHNR and FQNEAQ (reference sequence). CDR3 DNA sequence: TGTGCCAGCAGCTTAGGGCGGCAGACTCCCTACGAGCAGTACTTC. This encodes CASSLGRQTPYEQYF.

This clone appeared once. CDR3 region: CSSVGSNEQFF. The CDR3 nucleotides read TGCAGCTCGGTAGGTTCCAATGAGCAGTTCTTC. The genes are TRBV29-1 and TRBJ2-1; no definite D call. The CDR3 contains 11 residues. The V and J ends lost 8 bases and 6 bases respectively, with 11 bases between them. Germline V gene sequence: CDR1 SQVTM, CDR2 ANQGSEA.

This clone was seen only a few times. This chain joins TRBV2 and TRBJ1-2; 7 bases fit TRBD1. The CDR3 has 13 amino acids. Germline trimming cut 10 bases from V and 1 base from J; bases unmatched to any gene: 6. Germline lookup yields CDR1 SNHLY and CDR2 FYNNEI. In nucleotides, the CDR3 is TGTGCCATGGGACAGAACCTTAACTATGGCTACACCTTC. This translates into CAMGQNLNYGYTF.

This clone was seen only once. V is TRBV4-2 and J is TRBJ2-7; 9 bases are a match to TRBD1. Germline lookup yields CDR1 LGHNA and CDR2 YNFKEQ. Losses at the gene ends were 2 bases for V and 2 bases for J; bases not matched to a gene: 4. The CDR3 has 15 amino acids. The CDR3: CASSQKGQGTYEQYF. The CDR3, as DNA: TGTGCCAGCAGCCAAAAGGGACAGGGTACCTACGAGCAGTACTTC.

The chain has TRBV28 and TRBJ1-2; possibly TRBD1 for D (6 bases). Trimming pared 6 bases from V and 8 bases from J, leaving 22 bases between. Germline V gives CDR1 MDHEN, CDR2 SYDVKM. The CDR3 totals 15 residues. This chain's CDR3 is CASRPQQGSLLGYTF. The CDR3 bases are TGTGCCAGCAGACCCCAACAGGGTTCCCTATTGGGCTACACCTTC.

The chain couples TRBV6-1 to TRBJ2-7, with 7 bases aligning to TRBD2. There are 15 residues in the CDR3. The germline V gene has CDR1 MNHNS and CDR2 SASEGT. V lost 6 bases and J lost 9; bases outside the gene matches: 17. The CDR3 coding sequence is TGTGCCAGCAGGGGTTTGTTGCCCCGGGGGGAGGTGCAGTACTTC. It specifies CASRGLLPRGEVQYF.

This chain links TRBV6-1 with TRBJ1-5; perhaps TRBD1 as D (5 bases). There are 13 residues in the CDR3. Germline V lookup: CDR1 MNHNS, CDR2 SASEGT. The germline V and J ends were trimmed by 6 bases and 5 bases, with 11 bases remaining between them. CDR3 DNA: TGTGCCAGCAGGAGGGTGGGGGATCAGCCCCAGCATTTT. As protein: CASRRVGDQPQHF.